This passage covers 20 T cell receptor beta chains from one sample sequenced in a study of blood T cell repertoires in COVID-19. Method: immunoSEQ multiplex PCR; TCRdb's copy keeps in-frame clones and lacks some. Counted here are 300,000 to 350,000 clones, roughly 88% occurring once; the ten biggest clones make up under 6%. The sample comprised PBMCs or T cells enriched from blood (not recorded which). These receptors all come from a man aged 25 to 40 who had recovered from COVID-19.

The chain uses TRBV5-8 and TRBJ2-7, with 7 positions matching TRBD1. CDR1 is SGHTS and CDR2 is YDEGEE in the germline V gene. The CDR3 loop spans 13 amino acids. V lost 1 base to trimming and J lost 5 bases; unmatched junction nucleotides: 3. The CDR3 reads CASSLNRGHEQYF. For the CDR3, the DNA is TGTGCCAGCAGCTTGAACAGGGGCCACGAGCAGTACTTC.

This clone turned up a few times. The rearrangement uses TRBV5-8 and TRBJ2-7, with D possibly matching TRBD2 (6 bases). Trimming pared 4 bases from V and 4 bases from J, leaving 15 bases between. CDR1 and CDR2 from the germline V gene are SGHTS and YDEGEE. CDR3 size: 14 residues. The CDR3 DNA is TGTGCCAGCAGCCTGGCGGGGAGAAGGTACGAGCAGTACTTC. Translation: CASSLAGRRYEQYF.

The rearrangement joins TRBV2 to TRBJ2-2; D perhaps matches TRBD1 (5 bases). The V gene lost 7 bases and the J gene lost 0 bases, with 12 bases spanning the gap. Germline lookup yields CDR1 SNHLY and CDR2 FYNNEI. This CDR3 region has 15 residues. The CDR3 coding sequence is TGTGCCAGCAATTGGCAGGGATCGAACACCGGGGAGCTGTTTTTT. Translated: CASNWQGSNTGELFF.

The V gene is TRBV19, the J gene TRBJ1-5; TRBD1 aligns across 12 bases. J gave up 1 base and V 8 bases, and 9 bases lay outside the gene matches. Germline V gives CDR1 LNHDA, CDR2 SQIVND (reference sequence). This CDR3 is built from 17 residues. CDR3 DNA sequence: TGTGCCAGTTCCTCCGGGACAGGGGGCTTAAGCAATCAGCCCCAGCATTTT. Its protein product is CASSSGTGGLSNQPQHF.

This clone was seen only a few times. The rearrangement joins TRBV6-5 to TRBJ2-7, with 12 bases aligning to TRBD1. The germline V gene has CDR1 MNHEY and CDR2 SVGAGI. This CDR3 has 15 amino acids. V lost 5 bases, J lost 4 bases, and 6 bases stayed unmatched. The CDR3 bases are TGTGCCAGCAGTCCCCGGGGACAGGGGGCTTACGAGCAGTACTTC. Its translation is CASSPRGQGAYEQYF.

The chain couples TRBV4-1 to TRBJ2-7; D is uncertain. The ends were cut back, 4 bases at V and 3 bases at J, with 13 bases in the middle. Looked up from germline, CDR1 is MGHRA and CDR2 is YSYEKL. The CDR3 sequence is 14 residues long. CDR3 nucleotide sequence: TGCGCCAGCAGCCTGCGGTTGCAGTACTACGAGCAGTACTTC. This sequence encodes CASSLRLQYYEQYF.

Here the CDR3 DNA reads TGTGCCAGCAGCGAAACAACCCAGGGGTTCCACGAGCAGTACTTC. Amino acid sequence: CASSETTQGFHEQYF. The chain combines TRBV5-5 with TRBJ2-7; D might be TRBD1 (6 bases). Germline CDR1 reads SGHKS; CDR2 reads YYEKEE (reference sequence). V dropped 4 bases and J dropped 5 bases, with 19 bases sitting between them. The CDR3 is 15 residues long.

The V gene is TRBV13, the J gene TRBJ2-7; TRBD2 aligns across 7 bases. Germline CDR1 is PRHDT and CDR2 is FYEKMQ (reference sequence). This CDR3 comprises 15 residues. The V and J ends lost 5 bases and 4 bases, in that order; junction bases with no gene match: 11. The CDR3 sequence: CASSPNAGERYEQYF. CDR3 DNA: TGTGCCAGCAGCCCCAACGCGGGGGAACGTTACGAGCAGTACTTC.

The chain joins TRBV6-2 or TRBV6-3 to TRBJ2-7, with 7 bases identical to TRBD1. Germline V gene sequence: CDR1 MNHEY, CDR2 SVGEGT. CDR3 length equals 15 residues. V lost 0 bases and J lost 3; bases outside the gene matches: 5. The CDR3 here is CASSYSQQGYYEQYF. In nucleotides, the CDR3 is TGTGCCAGCAGTTACTCGCAACAGGGGTACTACGAGCAGTACTTC.

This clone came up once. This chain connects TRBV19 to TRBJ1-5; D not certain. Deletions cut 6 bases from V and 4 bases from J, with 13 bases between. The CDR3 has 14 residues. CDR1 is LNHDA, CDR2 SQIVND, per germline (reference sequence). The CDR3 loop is CASRVTDPNQPQHF. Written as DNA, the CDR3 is TGTGCCAGTAGGGTCACAGATCCTAATCAGCCCCAGCATTTT.

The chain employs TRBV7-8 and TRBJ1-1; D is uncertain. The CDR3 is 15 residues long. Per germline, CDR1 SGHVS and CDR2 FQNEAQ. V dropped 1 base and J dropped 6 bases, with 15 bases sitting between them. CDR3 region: CASSLGSFQLSEAFF. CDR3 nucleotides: TGTGCCAGCAGCTTAGGAAGTTTTCAACTATCTGAAGCTTTCTTT.

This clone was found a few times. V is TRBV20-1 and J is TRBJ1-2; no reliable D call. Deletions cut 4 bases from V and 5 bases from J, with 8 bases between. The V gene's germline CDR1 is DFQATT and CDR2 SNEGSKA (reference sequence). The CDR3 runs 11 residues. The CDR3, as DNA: TGCAGTGCTATCCCCGGTTATGGCTACACCTTC. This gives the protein CSAIPGYGYTF.

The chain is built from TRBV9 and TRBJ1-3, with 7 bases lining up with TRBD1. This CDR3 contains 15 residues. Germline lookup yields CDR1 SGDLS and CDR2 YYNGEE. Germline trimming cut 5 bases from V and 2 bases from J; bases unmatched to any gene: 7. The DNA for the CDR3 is TGTGCCAGCAGTTCCGACAGGGAAACTGGAAACACCATATATTTT. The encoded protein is CASSSDRETGNTIYF.

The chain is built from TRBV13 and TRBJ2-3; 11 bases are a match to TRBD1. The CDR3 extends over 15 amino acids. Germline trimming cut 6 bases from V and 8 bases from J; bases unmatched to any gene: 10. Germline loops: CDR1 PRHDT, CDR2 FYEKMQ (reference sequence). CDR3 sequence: CASSSRDRGTRTQYF. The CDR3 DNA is TGTGCCAGCAGTTCCCGGGACAGGGGGACTCGTACGCAGTATTTT.

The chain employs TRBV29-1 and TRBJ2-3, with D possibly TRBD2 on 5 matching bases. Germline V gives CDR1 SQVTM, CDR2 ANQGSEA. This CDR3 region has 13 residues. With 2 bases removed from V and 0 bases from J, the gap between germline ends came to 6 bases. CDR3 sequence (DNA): TGCAGCGTTGAACGGGGTAGCACAGATACGCAGTATTTT. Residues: CSVERGSTDTQYF.

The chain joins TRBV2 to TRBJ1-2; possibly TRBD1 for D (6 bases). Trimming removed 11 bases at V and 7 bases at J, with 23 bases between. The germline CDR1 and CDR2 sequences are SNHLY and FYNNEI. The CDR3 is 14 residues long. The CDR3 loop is CARGRGRLQPGYTF. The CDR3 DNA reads TGTGCCCGGGGGAGGGGGAGGCTTCAACCTGGCTACACCTTC.

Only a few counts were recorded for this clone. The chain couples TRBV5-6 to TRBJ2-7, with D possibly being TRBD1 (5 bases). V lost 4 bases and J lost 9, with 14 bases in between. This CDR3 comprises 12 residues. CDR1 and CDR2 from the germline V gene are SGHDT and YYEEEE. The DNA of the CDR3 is TGTGCCAGCAGCCGAGACAGCGCTATGCAGTACTTC. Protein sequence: CASSRDSAMQYF.

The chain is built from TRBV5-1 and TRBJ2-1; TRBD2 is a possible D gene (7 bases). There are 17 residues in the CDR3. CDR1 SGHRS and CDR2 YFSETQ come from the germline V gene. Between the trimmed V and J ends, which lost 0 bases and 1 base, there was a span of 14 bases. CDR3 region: CASSLVGGGHSYNEQFF. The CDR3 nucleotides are TGCGCCAGCAGCTTGGTTGGCGGGGGCCATTCCTACAATGAGCAGTTCTTC.

The CDR3 DNA sequence: TGTGCCAGCAGCCAAGAAGAGGGCGGGATCGGGACTGAAGCTTTCTTT. This encodes CASSQEEGGIGTEAFF. J is TRBJ1-1 and V is TRBV3-1 (or the pseudogene TRBV3-2); D ambiguous. Trimming removed 0 bases from V and 5 bases from J, with 16 bases in between. Germline assignment: CDR1 LGHDT and CDR2 YNNKEL (reference sequence). This CDR3 contains 16 residues.

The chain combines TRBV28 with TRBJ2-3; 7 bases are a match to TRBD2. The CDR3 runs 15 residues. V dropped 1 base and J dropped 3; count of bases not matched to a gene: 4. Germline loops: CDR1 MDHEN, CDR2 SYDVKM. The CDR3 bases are TGTGCCAGCAGTTTATATGGGGAGGGAACAGATACGCAGTATTTT. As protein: CASSLYGEGTDTQYF.